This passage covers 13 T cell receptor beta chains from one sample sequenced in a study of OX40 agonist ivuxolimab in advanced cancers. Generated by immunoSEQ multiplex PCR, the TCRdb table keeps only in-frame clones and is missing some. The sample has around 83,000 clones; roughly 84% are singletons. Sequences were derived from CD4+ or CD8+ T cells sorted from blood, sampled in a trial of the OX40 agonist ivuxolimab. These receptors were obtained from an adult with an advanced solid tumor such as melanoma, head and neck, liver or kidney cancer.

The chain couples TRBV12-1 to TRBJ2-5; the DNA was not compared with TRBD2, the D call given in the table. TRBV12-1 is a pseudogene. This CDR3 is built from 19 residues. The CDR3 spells CASSFFRLAGGPYQETQYF. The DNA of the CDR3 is TGTGCCAGCAGCTTTTTCCGACTAGCGGGAGGGCCTTACCAAGAGACCCAGTACTTC.

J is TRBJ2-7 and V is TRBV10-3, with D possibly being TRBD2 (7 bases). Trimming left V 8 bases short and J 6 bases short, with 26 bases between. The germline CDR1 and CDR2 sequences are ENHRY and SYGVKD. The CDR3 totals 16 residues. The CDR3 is CAIRPGGGAAVSEQYF. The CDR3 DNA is TGTGCCATCCGTCCTGGGGGGGGCGCCGCTGTGAGCGAGCAGTACTTC.

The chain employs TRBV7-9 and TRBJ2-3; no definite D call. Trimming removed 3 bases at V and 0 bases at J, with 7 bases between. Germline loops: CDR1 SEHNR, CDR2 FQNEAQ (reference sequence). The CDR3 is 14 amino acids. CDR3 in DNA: TGTGCCAGCAGCTTGGTATCTAGCACAGATACGCAGTATTTT. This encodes CASSLVSSTDTQYF.

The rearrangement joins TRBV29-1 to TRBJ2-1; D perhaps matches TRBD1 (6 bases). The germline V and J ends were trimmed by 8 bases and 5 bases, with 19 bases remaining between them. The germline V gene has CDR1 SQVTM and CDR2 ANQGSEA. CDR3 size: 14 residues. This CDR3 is CSFRWGDRHNEQFF. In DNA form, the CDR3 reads TGCAGCTTCCGTTGGGGAGACAGGCACAATGAGCAGTTCTTC.

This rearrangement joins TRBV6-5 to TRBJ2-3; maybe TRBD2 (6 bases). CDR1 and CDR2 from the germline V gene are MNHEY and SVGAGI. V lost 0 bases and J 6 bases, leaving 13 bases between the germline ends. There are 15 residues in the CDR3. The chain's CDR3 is CASSYSGGGKDTQYF. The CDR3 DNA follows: TGTGCCAGCAGTTACTCGGGGGGAGGAAAGGATACGCAGTATTTT.

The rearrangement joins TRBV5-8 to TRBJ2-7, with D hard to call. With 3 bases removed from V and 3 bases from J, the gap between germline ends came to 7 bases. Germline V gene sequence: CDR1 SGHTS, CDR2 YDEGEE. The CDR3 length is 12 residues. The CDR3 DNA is TGTGCCAGCAGCTCGCAATACTACGAGCAGTACTTC. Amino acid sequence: CASSSQYYEQYF.

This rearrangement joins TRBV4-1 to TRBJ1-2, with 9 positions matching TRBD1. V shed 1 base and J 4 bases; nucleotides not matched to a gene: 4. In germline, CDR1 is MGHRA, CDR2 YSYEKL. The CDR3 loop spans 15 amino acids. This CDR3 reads CASSQAGQGLYGYTF. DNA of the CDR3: TGCGCCAGCAGCCAAGCGGGACAGGGACTCTATGGCTACACCTTC.

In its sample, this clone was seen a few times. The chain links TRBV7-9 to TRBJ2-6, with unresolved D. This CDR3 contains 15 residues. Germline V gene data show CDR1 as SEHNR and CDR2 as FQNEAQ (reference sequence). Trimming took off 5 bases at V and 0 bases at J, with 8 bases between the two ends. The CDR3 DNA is TGTGCCAGCAGCGCCTCTGGCTCTGGGGCCAACGTCCTGACTTTC. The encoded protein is CASSASGSGANVLTF.

DNA for the CDR3: TGTGCCAGCAGAGATGGACTAAGCACCGGGGAGCTGTTTTTT. Amino acid sequence: CASRDGLSTGELFF. This chain uses TRBV6-5 with TRBJ2-2, with TRBD2 as a possible D gene (6 bases). V was pared by 6 bases and J by 4 bases, with 12 bases between. Germline values: CDR1 MNHEY, CDR2 SVGAGI. The CDR3 runs 14 residues.

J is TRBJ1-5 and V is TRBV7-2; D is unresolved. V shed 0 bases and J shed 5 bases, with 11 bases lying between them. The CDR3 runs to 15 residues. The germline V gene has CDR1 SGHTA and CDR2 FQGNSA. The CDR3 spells CASSLAAVFYQPQHF. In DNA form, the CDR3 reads TGTGCCAGCAGCTTAGCGGCAGTGTTTTATCAGCCCCAGCATTTT.

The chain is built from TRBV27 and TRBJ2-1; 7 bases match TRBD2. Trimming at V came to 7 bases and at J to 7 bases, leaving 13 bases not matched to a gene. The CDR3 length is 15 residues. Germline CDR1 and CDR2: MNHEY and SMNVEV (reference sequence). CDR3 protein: CASTIGLGGINEQFF. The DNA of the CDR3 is TGTGCCAGCACCATCGGACTAGGCGGGATTAATGAGCAGTTCTTC.

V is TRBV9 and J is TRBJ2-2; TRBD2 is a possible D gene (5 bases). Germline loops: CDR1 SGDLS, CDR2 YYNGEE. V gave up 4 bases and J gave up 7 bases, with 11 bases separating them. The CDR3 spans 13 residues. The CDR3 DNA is TGTGCCAGCAGCTTGCGAGCGGACGGGGAGCTGTTTTTT. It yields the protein CASSLRADGELFF.

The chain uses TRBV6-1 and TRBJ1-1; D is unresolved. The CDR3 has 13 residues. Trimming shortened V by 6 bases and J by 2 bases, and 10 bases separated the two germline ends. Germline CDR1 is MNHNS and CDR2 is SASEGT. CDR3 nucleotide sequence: TGTGCCAGCAGCGTCGGACCTAACACTGAAGCTTTCTTT. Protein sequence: CASSVGPNTEAFF.